The next 8 T cell receptor beta chains were all read from a single sample in a study of CD8+ T cells in alopecia areata. The sample's treatment: oral pan-JAK inhibitor, 5-10 mg twice daily. Extraction of RNA preceded its reverse transcription into cDNA, which served as the sequencing template. Using immunoSEQ multiplex PCR, the repertoire was profiled, and TCRdb retains in-frame clones only, with some absent. The table shows around 150,000 clones, with 82% occurring only once. Sequenced material: CD8+ T cells sorted from blood, taken at week 4, from a patient treated with tofacitinib. These receptors were collected from a human donor with alopecia areata.

The chain joins TRBV7-9 to TRBJ2-2, with D maybe TRBD2 (5 bases). Looked up from germline, CDR1 is SEHNR and CDR2 is FQNEAQ (reference sequence). There are 13 residues in the CDR3. V was shortened by 3 bases and J by 5 bases, with 7 bases between the two germline ends. The CDR3 is CASSLRVTGELFF. DNA for the CDR3: TGTGCCAGCAGCTTGAGGGTAACCGGGGAGCTGTTTTTT.

The chain recombines TRBV6-5 with TRBJ2-2; 7 nucleotides agree with TRBD2. In germline, CDR1 is MNHEY, CDR2 SVGAGI. With V trimmed by 2 bases and J by 4 bases, 1 base remained unmatched. The CDR3 totals 14 residues. CDR3 in amino acids: CASSYGEGTGELFF. In DNA, the CDR3 is TGTGCCAGCAGTTACGGGGAGGGCACCGGGGAGCTGTTTTTT.

This sequence joins TRBV30 and TRBJ2-7, with 7 bases that match TRBD1. Trimming cost V 5 bases and J 3 bases; bases outside gene matches: 13. Germline CDR1 reads GTSNPN; CDR2 reads SVGIG (reference sequence). CDR3 length: 15 amino acids. Written as DNA, the CDR3 is TGTGCCTGGGGAGAAGGGTCGGGACAGTACTACGAGCAGTACTTC. It codes for CAWGEGSGQYYEQYF. The full variable domain, its missing parts supplied by reference TRBV30 and TRBJ2-7, is SQTIHQWPATLVQPVGSPLSLECTVEGTSNPNLYWYRQAAGRGLQLLFYSVGIGQISSEVPQNLSASRPQDRQFILSSKKLLLSDSGFYLCAWGEGSGQYYEQYFGPGTRLTVT.

The CDR3 DNA reads as TGTGCCACCAGCAGGACGGGGGATTCCAAAAACATTCAGTACTTC. This codes for CATSRTGDSKNIQYF. This chain joins TRBV15 and TRBJ2-4; weak D call: TRBD2 (6 bases). Germline V gives CDR1 LNHNV, CDR2 YYDKDF (reference sequence). The CDR3 extends over 15 amino acids. V gave up 3 bases and J gave up 2 bases, with 11 bases separating them.

The chain uses TRBV19 and TRBJ2-7; 8 nucleotides line up with TRBD2. This CDR3 has 14 amino acids. Germline lookup yields CDR1 LNHDA and CDR2 SQIVND (reference sequence). V trimming: 5 bases; J trimming: 5 bases; junction bases outside the gene matches: 8. The CDR3 coding sequence is TGTGCCAGTAGTCCTCGGGGGGGAGTCCACGAGCAGTACTTC. Amino acid sequence: CASSPRGGVHEQYF.

The chain joins TRBV7-9 to TRBJ1-2; D call uncertain. Trimming took off 4 bases at V and 5 bases at J, with 14 bases between the two ends. Germline assignment: CDR1 SEHNR and CDR2 FQNEAQ (reference sequence). The CDR3 has 14 residues. In DNA, the CDR3 is TGTGCCAGCAGCTCCACTCCGGGAACTTATGGCTACACCTTC. This translates into CASSSTPGTYGYTF.

V is TRBV5-1 and J is TRBJ1-1; D may be TRBD1 (5 bases). The CDR3 length is 14 residues. Trimming cost V 6 bases and J 4 bases, with 16 bases left between them. CDR1 and CDR2 from the germline V gene are SGHRS and YFSETQ. The CDR3 protein is CASTPFQGGTEAFF. CDR3 nucleotides: TGCGCCAGCACGCCTTTTCAGGGCGGCACTGAAGCTTTCTTT.

V usage is TRBV18 and J usage is TRBJ2-1; D is undetermined. Germline CDR1 is KGHSH and CDR2 is LQKENI. Trimming removed 0 bases at V and 9 bases at J, with 15 bases between. The CDR3 contains 15 residues. The CDR3 is CASSPPRGGPSEQFF. The CDR3, as DNA: TGTGCCAGCTCACCACCGCGTGGCGGCCCCTCTGAGCAGTTCTTC.